Shown below are 16 T cell receptor beta chains from a single sample sequenced in a study of control samples from healthy donors and cancer patients (dated by TCRdb to the early 2020s). Preparation of the library involved the immunoSEQ multiplex PCR assay. TCRdb limited this immuneACCESS table to in-frame rearrangements with V and J called. A share of clones is missing; checked studies link under half to unresolved V genes, and the rest is unexplained. This sample has over 100,000 clones in its table, and roughly 89% of those were observed once. The ten biggest clones cover around 6% of the sample. Source material: blood. The receptors derive from a young man in good health.

V is TRBV5-4 and J is TRBJ1-1, with a possible D match to TRBD1 (6 bases). Deletions cut 3 bases from V and 6 bases from J, with 15 bases between. This CDR3 has 14 residues. The V gene's germline CDR1 is SGHNT and CDR2 YYREEE (reference sequence). The CDR3 loop is CASSSTGGGPEAFF. The CDR3, as DNA: TGTGCCAGCAGCTCCACCGGGGGCGGCCCTGAAGCTTTCTTT.

The J gene is TRBJ2-1, the V gene TRBV5-6, with 15 bases lining up with TRBD2. Germline CDR1 SGHDT, CDR2 YYEEEE. The CDR3 loop spans 18 amino acids. V shed 4 bases and J 2 bases; nucleotides not matched to a gene: 7. The CDR3 DNA reads TGTGCCAGCAGCCCTGGACTAGCGGGGGGGCCCCCCTACAATGAGCAGTTCTTC. As protein: CASSPGLAGGPPYNEQFF. The full variable domain, completed using reference TRBV5-6 and TRBJ2-1, is DAGVTQSPTHLIKTRGQQVTLRCSPKSGHDTVSWYQQALGQGPQFIFQYYEEEERQRGNFPDRFSGHQFPNYSSELNVNALLLGDSALYLCASSPGLAGGPPYNEQFFGPGTRLTVL.

Written as DNA, the CDR3 is TGTGCCAGTAGTCAGTTGTCGGAAAAACTGTTTTTT. Translated, it gives CASSQLSEKLFF. V usage is TRBV19 and J usage is TRBJ1-4, with D hard to call. The CDR3 contains 12 residues. CDR1 is LNHDA and CDR2 is SQIVND in the germline V gene (reference sequence). Deletions cut 5 bases from V and 8 bases from J, with 9 bases between.

The chain has TRBV27 and TRBJ2-3; TRBD2 matches at 9 bases. There are 16 residues in the CDR3. From germline, CDR1 is MNHEY and CDR2 SMNVEV (reference sequence). V trimming: 3 bases; J trimming: 3 bases; junction bases outside the gene matches: 7. CDR3 nucleotides: TGTGCCAGCAGTTTTGCGGGGGGGGCCGCTACAGATACGCAGTATTTT. It codes for CASSFAGGAATDTQYF.

The rearrangement links TRBV2 to TRBJ2-1; D is ambiguous. The CDR3 has 14 amino acids. V was pared by 8 bases and J by 3 bases, with 14 bases between. CDR1 and CDR2 from the germline V gene are SNHLY and FYNNEI. CDR3 amino acids: CASSRGLLYNEQFF. For the CDR3, the DNA is TGTGCCAGCTCTCGCGGCCTCCTCTACAATGAGCAGTTCTTC.

This chain connects TRBV10-1 to TRBJ2-4, with D perhaps TRBD1 (5 bases). The CDR3 has 15 amino acids. Germline V lookup: CDR1 WNHNN, CDR2 SYGVQD (reference sequence). V shed 4 bases and J shed 0 bases, with 10 bases lying between them. CDR3 residues: CASSGDRVAKNIQYF. In nucleotides, the CDR3 is TGCGCCAGCAGTGGAGACAGAGTAGCCAAAAACATTCAGTACTTC.

The chain uses TRBV4-1 and TRBJ2-1; D is undetermined. The ends were cut back, 1 base at V and 6 bases at J, with 10 bases in the middle. The CDR3 length is 14 residues. The germline V gene has CDR1 MGHRA and CDR2 YSYEKL. The CDR3 coding sequence is TGCGCCAGCAGCCAAGTGATAGCAGCCAATGAGCAGTTCTTC. Its protein is CASSQVIAANEQFF.

This chain uses TRBV4-1 with TRBJ1-5, with D maybe TRBD1 (5 bases). Germline loops: CDR1 MGHRA, CDR2 YSYEKL. V lost 2 bases and J 4 bases, leaving 15 bases between the germline ends. The CDR3 consists of 16 residues. The CDR3 here is CASSQWDGGRNQPQHF. The CDR3, as DNA: TGCGCCAGCAGCCAATGGGACGGAGGAAGGAATCAGCCCCAGCATTTT.

The CDR3 nucleotides read TGTGCCAGCAGTTTTACAGGGGGCTCGCGGGAAAAACTGTTTTTT. Translation: CASSFTGGSREKLFF. The chain combines TRBV6-5 with TRBJ1-4; 9 nucleotides match TRBD1. This CDR3 spans 15 amino acids. The germline CDR1 and CDR2 sequences are MNHEY and SVGAGI. Trimming removed 4 bases from V and 8 bases from J; junction bases left unmatched: 8.

The chain recombines TRBV5-1 with TRBJ1-1; tentative D call: TRBD1 (5 bases). V was trimmed by 4 bases and J by 3 bases, leaving 10 bases between them. This CDR3 has 13 residues. Germline CDR1 is SGHRS and CDR2 is YFSETQ. This CDR3 reads CASSRDYDTEAFF. Here the CDR3 DNA reads TGCGCCAGCAGCCGGGACTATGACACTGAAGCTTTCTTT.

The chain combines TRBV10-3 with TRBJ1-2; 7 bases align to TRBD1. The CDR3 length is 14 residues. Germline V lookup: CDR1 ENHRY, CDR2 SYGVKD. The V segment lost 8 bases and the J segment 1 base; nucleotides outside the gene matches: 7. CDR3 in amino acids: CAIGQGQVNYGYTF. CDR3 sequence (DNA): TGTGCCATCGGTCAAGGACAGGTTAACTATGGCTACACCTTC.

This chain connects TRBV21-1 to TRBJ1-1; the D call in the table, TRBD1, was not verified against the DNA. TRBV21-1 is a pseudogene locus. CDR3 length equals 14 residues. The CDR3: CASGRRTGGDEAFF. The CDR3 coding sequence is TGTGCCAGCGGCCGGAGGACAGGGGGGGATGAAGCTTTCTTT.

J is TRBJ1-5 and V is TRBV2, with D uncertain. V gave up 5 bases and J gave up 3 bases, with 11 bases separating them. CDR3 size: 14 residues. The V gene's germline CDR1 is SNHLY and CDR2 FYNNEI. The CDR3 coding sequence is TGTGCCAGCAGTTTTGGGGTGGACAATCAGCCCCAGCATTTT. Translating it yields CASSFGVDNQPQHF.

The chain links TRBV12-5 to TRBJ2-1, with D possibly being TRBD2 (6 bases). Germline CDR1 and CDR2: LGHNT and FRNRAP. V gave up 0 bases and J gave up 7 bases, with 22 bases separating them. This CDR3 region has 18 residues. Written as DNA, the CDR3 is TGTGCTAGTGGTTTGGTATTGGCTAGCGTGGATCCCCCAAATGAGCAGTTCTTC. Translated: CASGLVLASVDPPNEQFF. Combining the CDR3 with reference TRBV12-5 and TRBJ2-1 gives the whole variable domain DARVTQTPRHKVTEMGQEVTMRCQPILGHNTVFWYRQTMMQGLELLAYFRNRAPLDDSGMPKDRFSAEMPDATLATLKIQPSEPRDSAVYFCASGLVLASVDPPNEQFFGPGTRLTVL.

Comment on this clone: Sequence at one end of the junction differs from germline and may be a read error. V gene TRBV9 combines with J gene TRBJ2-5; D ambiguous. CDR1 and CDR2 (germline): SGDLS, YYNGEE. The CDR3 extends over 13 amino acids. This CDR3 is CASSVGFQGTQYF. The CDR3 DNA follows: TGTGCCAGCAGCGTAGGATTCCAAGGGACCCAGTACTTC.

The chain couples TRBV4-2 to TRBJ2-2, with D possibly TRBD2 on 6 matching bases. Deletions cut 1 base from V and 2 bases from J, with 8 bases between. Germline lookup yields CDR1 LGHNA and CDR2 YNFKEQ. The CDR3 totals 15 residues. CDR3 in amino acids: CASSQGGENTGELFF. The CDR3 region has the DNA TGTGCCAGCAGCCAAGGCGGGGAAAACACCGGGGAGCTGTTTTTT.